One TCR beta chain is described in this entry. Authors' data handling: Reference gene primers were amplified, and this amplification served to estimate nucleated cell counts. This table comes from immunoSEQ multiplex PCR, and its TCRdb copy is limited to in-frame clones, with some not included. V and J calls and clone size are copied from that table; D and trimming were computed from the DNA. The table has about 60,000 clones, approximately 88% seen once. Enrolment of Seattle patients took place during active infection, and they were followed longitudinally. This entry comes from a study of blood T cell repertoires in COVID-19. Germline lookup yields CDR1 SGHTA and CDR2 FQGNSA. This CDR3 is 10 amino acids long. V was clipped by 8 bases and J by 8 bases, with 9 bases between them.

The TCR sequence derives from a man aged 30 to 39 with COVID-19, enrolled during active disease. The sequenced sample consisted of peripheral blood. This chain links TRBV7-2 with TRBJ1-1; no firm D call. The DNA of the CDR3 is TGTGCCAGCCTTGGGAGGGAAGCTTTCTTT. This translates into CASLGREAFF.